One and the same sample provided the 10 T cell receptor beta chains below, sequenced in a study of circulating CD8 cells and anti-PD-1 response in melanoma. Sorting of live CD3+CD8+TCRalphabeta+ cells by PD-1 and/or TIGIT gave four subsets. Each library started from about 14 ng of total RNA using the QIAseq Immune Repertoire TCR panel. Using its own MiXCR run on the reads, TCRdb lists one record per CDR3 protein. Of about 190 distinct CDR3 sequences listed, 6.8% are singletons. The sample consisted of CD8+ T cells from PBMCs, taken at baseline or after one month of anti-PD-1 therapy (not recorded which). These TCRs come from a human donor with melanoma.

This clonotype was observed a handful of times. This may come from a read error, since a much larger clone is one base off. The V and J genes are TRBV12-3 or TRBV12-4 and TRBJ1-3; D is undetermined. This CDR3 has 16 amino acids. Written as DNA, the CDR3 is TGTGCCGGCAGTATGAATCCAGTGGGCTCTGGAAACACCATATATTTT. Encoded protein: CAGSMNPVGSGNTIYF.

By proportion, this clonotype is medium-sized. The gene calls are TRBV11-3 and TRBJ1-1, with D possibly TRBD1 on 5 matching bases. Germline lookup yields CDR1 SGHNT and CDR2 YENEEA. The CDR3 loop spans 17 amino acids. V was shortened by 6 bases and J by 11 bases, with 31 bases between the two germline ends. In DNA form, the CDR3 reads TGTGCCAGCAGTTTTACCTTACCAGGGTTTGGGTCTCCGGTGGCTTTCTTT. As protein: CASSFTLPGFGSPVAFF.

This clonotype is judged hyperexpanded. DNA for the CDR3: TGTGCCAGCAGTTACTCGATCGGAGAAGCTTTCTTT. This translates into CASSYSIGEAFF. This chain joins TRBV6-2 or TRBV6-3 and TRBJ1-1; D gene ambiguous. Deletions cut 0 bases from V and 8 bases from J, with 7 bases between. This CDR3 has 12 amino acids. Germline V gene data show CDR1 as MNHEY and CDR2 as SVGEGT.

By frequency in the sample, this clonotype is large. The chain carries TRBV6-4 and TRBJ2-3, with D unclear. The CDR3 totals 15 residues. The V gene's germline CDR1 is MRHNA and CDR2 SNTAGT. The germline V and J ends were trimmed by 0 bases and 0 bases, with 7 bases remaining between them. CDR3 sequence (DNA): TGTGCCAGCAGTGACTCTGGAGATAGCACAGATACGCAGTATTTT. It specifies CASSDSGDSTDTQYF.

This clonotype is large. The gene calls are TRBV6-5 and TRBJ2-7, with D perhaps TRBD1 (6 bases). V lost 2 bases to trimming and J lost 2 bases, with 10 bases between them. CDR1 is MNHEY and CDR2 is SVGAGI in the germline V gene. The CDR3 is made up of 14 amino acids. This CDR3 reads CASSYGQITYEQYF. The CDR3 DNA is TGTGCCAGCAGTTACGGACAGATAACCTACGAGCAGTACTTC.

This clonotype is classed as large. V gene TRBV25-1 combines with J gene TRBJ2-7; weak D call: TRBD1 (6 bases). Germline CDR1 MGHDK, CDR2 SYGVNS. Trimming removed 4 bases at V and 3 bases at J, with 10 bases between. This CDR3 has 13 residues. The CDR3 region has the DNA TGTGCCAGCAGTGGACAGGAAAACTACGAGCAGTACTTC. It translates to CASSGQENYEQYF.

This clonotype is termed medium-sized. The rearrangement uses TRBV25-1 and TRBJ2-7; D ambiguous. The CDR3 extends over 14 amino acids. Germline assignment: CDR1 MGHDK and CDR2 SYGVNS. Trimming pared 6 bases from V and 4 bases from J, leaving 16 bases between. Here the CDR3 reads CASRDPRTVYEQYF. In DNA form, the CDR3 reads TGTGCCAGCAGGGATCCTCGGACGGTGTACGAGCAGTACTTC.

This clonotype was observed a handful of times. This chain connects TRBV27 to TRBJ2-3; 7 nucleotides match TRBD1. This CDR3 contains 15 residues. Germline assignment: CDR1 MNHEY and CDR2 SMNVEV (reference sequence). After removal of 5 bases from V and 0 bases from J, the junction contained 5 bases not matched to a gene. CDR3 amino acids: CASSTRDRSTDTQYF. The CDR3 coding sequence is TGTGCCAGCAGTACCCGGGACAGAAGCACAGATACGCAGTATTTT.

This clonotype rates as large (0.1 to 1%). The chain couples TRBV4-3 to TRBJ2-1; no clear D. CDR1 and CDR2 (germline): LGHNA, YSLEER. With 11 bases removed from V and 0 bases from J, the gap between germline ends came to 11 bases. This CDR3 has 13 amino acids. The CDR3 here is CASRSSSYNEQFF. The DNA of the CDR3 is TGCGCCTCCCGGTCGAGCTCCTACAATGAGCAGTTCTTC.

This clonotype counts as medium-sized. V is TRBV9 and J is TRBJ1-1; D unclear. V gave up 4 bases and J gave up 4 bases, with 14 bases separating them. Germline CDR1 and CDR2: SGDLS and YYNGEE. The CDR3 runs to 14 residues. This CDR3 reads CASSPSGRSTEAFF. The CDR3 nucleotides read TGTGCCAGCAGCCCGAGCGGGAGGTCCACTGAAGCTTTCTTT.